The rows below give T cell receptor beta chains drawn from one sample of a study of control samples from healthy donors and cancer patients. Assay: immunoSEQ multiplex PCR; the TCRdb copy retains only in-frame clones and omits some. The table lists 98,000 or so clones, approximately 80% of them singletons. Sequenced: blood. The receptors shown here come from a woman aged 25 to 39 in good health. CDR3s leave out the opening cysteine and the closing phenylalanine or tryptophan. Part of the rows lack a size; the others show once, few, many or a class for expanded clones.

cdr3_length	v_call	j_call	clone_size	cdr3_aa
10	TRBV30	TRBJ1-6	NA	AWRLAGAALH
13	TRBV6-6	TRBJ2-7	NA	ASTDGAGGSYEQY
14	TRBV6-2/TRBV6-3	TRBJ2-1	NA	ASSYFGTTSYNEQF
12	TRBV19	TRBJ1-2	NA	ASSIGGADYGYT
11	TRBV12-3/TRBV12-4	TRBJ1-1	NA	ASSRGGALKAF
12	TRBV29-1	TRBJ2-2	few	SVLTRVGTGELF
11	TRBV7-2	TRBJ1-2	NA	ASSLRGQGEHT
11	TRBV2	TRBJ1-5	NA	ASSPRGEQPQH
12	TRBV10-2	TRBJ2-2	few	ASSASGSTGELF
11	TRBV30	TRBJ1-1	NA	AWSIQGYTEAF
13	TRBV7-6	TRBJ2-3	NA	ASSEISGGGYTQY
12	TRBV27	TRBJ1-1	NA	ASTWRTGETEAF
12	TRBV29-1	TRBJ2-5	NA	SVIGSGGGETQY
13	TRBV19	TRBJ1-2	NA	ASSNQGPKRSGYT
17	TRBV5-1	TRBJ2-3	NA	ASSLEWGTSGHYPDTQY
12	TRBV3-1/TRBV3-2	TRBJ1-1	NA	ASSQPGMNTEAF
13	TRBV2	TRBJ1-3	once	ASSENSLLGNTIY
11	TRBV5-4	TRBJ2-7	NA	ASSLGSRYEQY
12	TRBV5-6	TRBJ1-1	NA	ASSTIGKNTEAF
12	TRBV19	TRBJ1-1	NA	ASSVTGGSGEAF
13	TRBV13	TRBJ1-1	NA	ASSLFGASNTEAF
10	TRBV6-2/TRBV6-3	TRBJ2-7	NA	ASSQDRGQRY
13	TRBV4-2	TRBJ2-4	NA	ASSQSSGGLNIQY
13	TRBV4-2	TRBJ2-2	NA	ASSQAVRAAGELF